These 27 T cell receptor beta chains share one sample of origin, sequenced in a study of blood T cells in healthy people across ages. The authors ran a second PCR of about 6 to 11 cycles using a sample-barcoded 5' primer and a J-beta primer mix. MiXCR, applied by TCRdb to the 5' RACE reads, yields one record per CDR3 protein. The table lists some 1 million distinct CDR3 sequences, 35% to 55% of them singletons. Sequenced: blood. Every receptor here comes from an older woman in good health.

This clonotype showed up just a few times. CDR3 loop: CAISGDLYGYTF. The CDR3 DNA sequence: TGTGCCATCAGTGGGGACCTCTATGGCTACACCTTC. This rearrangement joins TRBV10-3 to TRBJ1-2, with a weak D call TRBD1 (5 bases). This CDR3 spans 12 amino acids. The germline CDR1 and CDR2 sequences are ENHRY and SYGVKD. Trimming removed 4 bases at V and 4 bases at J, with 7 bases between.

This clonotype was observed a handful of times. This sequence joins TRBV5-1 and TRBJ2-1; the match to TRBD1 covers 9 bases. CDR1 is SGHRS and CDR2 is YFSETQ in the germline V gene. The CDR3 loop spans 14 amino acids. J was trimmed by 9 bases and V by 2 bases; bases with no gene match: 6. CDR3 DNA sequence: TGCGCCAGCAGCTTTCCGGGACAGGGAAGTGAGCAGTTCTTC. It codes for CASSFPGQGSEQFF.

The chain couples TRBV29-1 to TRBJ1-1, with D perhaps matching TRBD1 (5 bases). The CDR3 is 12 residues long. The V end was cut by 6 bases, the J end by 1 base, with 9 bases between. Germline V gives CDR1 SQVTM, CDR2 ANQGSEA. The CDR3 DNA follows: TGCAGCGTGGGACTAACGAACACTGAAGCTTTCTTT. Its protein is CSVGLTNTEAFF.

The V gene is TRBV20-1, the J gene TRBJ2-3; the match to TRBD2 covers 9 bases. Germline lookup yields CDR1 DFQATT and CDR2 SNEGSKA (reference sequence). There are 15 residues in the CDR3. V was pared by 2 bases and J by 6 bases, with 9 bases of the junction left unmatched. CDR3: CSARPWGSGGDTQYF. CDR3 nucleotides: TGCAGTGCTAGACCCTGGGGGAGCGGGGGGGATACGCAGTATTTT.

At least ten counts were recorded for this clonotype. An end of the junction differs from the germline gene, which may be a read error. J is TRBJ2-7 and V is TRBV5-1, with a possible D match to TRBD1 (5 bases). Germline CDR1 and CDR2: SGHRS and YFSETQ. The length of the CDR3 is 13 residues. CDR3 coding DNA: TGTGCCAGCAGTCTCAGGGTCTCCTACGAGCAGTACTTC. Translated: CASSLRVSYEQYF.

In its sample, this clonotype was seen a few times. The V gene is TRBV10-3, the J gene TRBJ1-1, with no clear D. This CDR3 is 14 amino acids long. V was trimmed by 7 bases and J by 3 bases, leaving 15 bases between them. CDR1 and CDR2 (germline): ENHRY, SYGVKD. CDR3 nucleotide sequence: TGTGCCATCACCGCGGATCTGGGATACACTGAAGCTTTCTTT. Its translation is CAITADLGYTEAFF.

This clonotype has just a few counts. The V gene is TRBV12-3 or TRBV12-4, the J gene TRBJ2-1; perhaps TRBD2 as D (6 bases). This CDR3 has 13 residues. Trimming stripped 10 bases from V and 1 base from J, with 11 bases between. In DNA form, the CDR3 reads TGTGCCACCGGGACTTATTCCTACAATGAGCAGTTCTTC. Protein product: CATGTYSYNEQFF.

This clonotype was detected a few times. The chain carries TRBV30 and TRBJ2-7; D is possibly TRBD1 or TRBD2 (5 bases each). CDR1 is GTSNPN, CDR2 SVGIG, per germline (reference sequence). V gave up 8 bases and J gave up 3 bases, with 11 bases separating them. CDR3 length: 11 residues. The CDR3 DNA reads as TGTGCCGGGACCCGTGACTACGAGCAGTACTTC. Amino acids: CAGTRDYEQYF.

At least ten counts were recorded for this clonotype. The chain recombines TRBV29-1 with TRBJ2-4; tentatively, D is TRBD2 (7 bases). This CDR3 has 12 residues. Deletions cut 4 bases from V and 9 bases from J, with 13 bases between. The germline CDR1 and CDR2 sequences are SQVTM and ANQGSEA. CDR3 DNA sequence: TGCAGCGTTGTAGGGGGGGATGGCATTCAGTACTTC. Translating it yields CSVVGGDGIQYF.

The chain carries TRBV18 and TRBJ1-5; no definite D call. Germline CDR1 is KGHSH and CDR2 is LQKENI. There are 14 residues in the CDR3. V was cut by 1 base and J by 4 bases, with 8 bases left in between. CDR3 residues: CASSPRTANQPQHF. The CDR3 DNA reads as TGTGCCAGCTCACCACGGACGGCTAATCAGCCCCAGCATTTT.

On this clonotype itself: This could be a read error, since a much larger clone is one nucleotide away. The chain is built from TRBV7-2 and TRBJ2-1; 8 nucleotides match TRBD2. Trimming removed 5 bases from V and 1 base from J; junction bases left unmatched: 16. The CDR3 is 19 residues long. The germline CDR1 and CDR2 sequences are SGHTA and FQGNSA. The CDR3 sequence is CASSPRAGETGGSYNEQFF. Here the CDR3 DNA reads TGTGCCAGCAGCCCCAGAGCGGGAGAGACCGGGGGGTCCTACAATGAGCAGTTCTTC.

The chain has TRBV7-9 and TRBJ2-1; D is undetermined. CDR1 is SEHNR and CDR2 is FQNEAQ in the germline V gene (reference sequence). Trimming took 5 bases from V and 9 from J, leaving 14 bases between them. CDR3 length: 13 residues. CDR3 sequence: CASSLGWRIEQFF. The CDR3 coding sequence is TGTGCCAGCAGCCTAGGCTGGCGGATTGAGCAGTTCTTC.

This clonotype turned up a few times. The chain uses TRBV5-1 and TRBJ2-7, with 7 bases lining up with TRBD1. The DNA end is a closer match to TRBJ2-4, so the J assignment may be wrong. The CDR3 extends over 15 amino acids. The V gene's germline CDR1 is SGHRS and CDR2 YFSETQ. The CDR3 sequence: CASSLGGAGADIQYF. In DNA form, the CDR3 reads TGCGCCAGCAGCTTAGGGGGCGCAGGGGCGGACATTCAGTACTTC.

The chain has TRBV6-2 or TRBV6-3 and TRBJ2-7; a possible D gene is TRBD1 (7 bases). The length of the CDR3 is 17 residues. Deletions cut 3 bases from V and 3 bases from J, with 21 bases between. The germline CDR1 and CDR2 sequences are MNHEY and SVGEGT. CDR3 in DNA: TGTGCCAGCAGTTATCGGACGGGGGCAGGGGGAGTCTACGAGCAGTACTTC. Residues: CASSYRTGAGGVYEQYF.

This clonotype was counted a few times. The genes are TRBV27 and TRBJ2-1; 9 nucleotides agree with TRBD2. J was trimmed by 10 bases and V by 2 bases; bases with no gene match: 12. This CDR3 region has 16 residues. Germline V gene data show CDR1 as MNHEY and CDR2 as SMNVEV (reference sequence). In DNA, the CDR3 is TGTGCCAGCAGTTTAAGTAGCGGGAGTTATCGGGGGGAGCAGTTCTTC. It yields the protein CASSLSSGSYRGEQFF.

The chain recombines TRBV6-5 with TRBJ2-5; maybe TRBD2 (8 bases). Near its end, the DNA agrees better with TRBJ2-7, so the J call may be wrong. Germline V gene data show CDR1 as MNHEY and CDR2 as SVGAGI. The CDR3 consists of 20 residues. As DNA, the CDR3 is TGTGCCAGCAGTTACCCATACAGGGGACCCCGCGGACTAGCCTGCAACGAGCAGTACTTC. Protein: CASSYPYRGPRGLACNEQYF.

The chain is built from TRBV2 and TRBJ1-1; no reliable D call. Trimming pared 8 bases from V and 11 bases from J, leaving 15 bases between. The CDR3 extends over 11 amino acids. Looked up from germline, CDR1 is SNHLY and CDR2 is FYNNEI. The CDR3 bases are TGTGCCAGCTCCCCAGCTTTAGTTGCTTTCTTT. Translating it yields CASSPALVAFF.

V gene TRBV12-3 or TRBV12-4 combines with J gene TRBJ2-3; TRBD2 matches at 9 bases. V was clipped by 5 bases and J by 2 bases; unmatched bases: 5. This CDR3 has 15 amino acids. The CDR3 DNA reads TGTGCCAGCAGTGAGGGACTAGCCGACACAGATACGCAGTATTTT. This codes for CASSEGLADTDTQYF.

The chain is built from TRBV4-1 and TRBJ2-1; D gene ambiguous. Germline values: CDR1 MGHRA, CDR2 YSYEKL. The CDR3 consists of 13 residues. The V end was cut by 0 bases, the J end by 6 bases, with 6 bases between. CDR3 coding DNA: TGCGCCAGCAGCCAAGATAGGTTCAATGAGCAGTTCTTC. Translated: CASSQDRFNEQFF.

The chain employs TRBV4-1 and TRBJ2-4, with D possibly matching TRBD1 (5 bases). The V end was cut by 4 bases, the J end by 4 bases, with 14 bases between. The V gene's germline CDR1 is MGHRA and CDR2 YSYEKL. This CDR3 comprises 15 residues. This CDR3 reads CASSPNRGAKNIQYF. CDR3 sequence (DNA): TGCGCCAGCAGCCCGAATAGGGGCGCAAAAAACATTCAGTACTTC.

V and J are TRBV7-3 and TRBJ2-1; D gene ambiguous. Germline values: CDR1 SGHTA, CDR2 FQGTGA. This CDR3 contains 13 residues. With 5 bases removed from V and 5 bases from J, the gap between germline ends came to 10 bases. The CDR3 nucleotides are TGTGCCAGCAGCCCGACTGGTAACAATGAGCAGTTCTTC. This gives the protein CASSPTGNNEQFF.

This clonotype was seen a handful of times. A clone one base away is much larger, so this may be a read error. This sequence joins TRBV29-1 and TRBJ2-1; 8 positions agree with TRBD2. CDR3 length: 15 amino acids. Germline V lookup: CDR1 SQVTM, CDR2 ANQGSEA. Trimming took 0 bases from V and 7 from J; bases not matched to a gene: 8. DNA for the CDR3: TGCAGCGTTGAAGAGGGACGAGCGGGAGAAAATGAGCAGTTCTTC. As protein: CSVEEGRAGENEQFF.

The chain recombines TRBV7-9 with TRBJ2-3, with D possibly TRBD1 on 5 matching bases. CDR1 SEHNR and CDR2 FQNEAQ come from the germline V gene (reference sequence). The CDR3 extends over 17 amino acids. Trimming left V 1 base short and J 2 bases short, with 16 bases between. Written as DNA, the CDR3 is TGTGCCAGCAGCTTAGGGTCGGACAAACACTTCACAGATACGCAGTATTTT. Translation: CASSLGSDKHFTDTQYF.

This clonotype appeared a few times. This chain uses TRBV20-1 with TRBJ2-1, with 10 bases matching TRBD2. Germline V gives CDR1 DFQATT, CDR2 SNEGSKA (reference sequence). This CDR3 has 14 residues. The trim removed 8 bases at V and 7 bases at J, leaving 11 bases unmatched. In DNA form, the CDR3 reads TGCAGTCTCCAGAGGCTAGCGGGAGTGAATGAGCAGTTCTTC. The encoded protein is CSLQRLAGVNEQFF.

This clonotype was observed a few times. The chain joins TRBV5-1 to TRBJ2-7; D might be TRBD2 (5 bases). The CDR3 is 13 amino acids. Germline CDR1 SGHRS, CDR2 YFSETQ. The V gene lost 1 base and the J gene lost 7 bases, with 12 bases spanning the gap. CDR3 region: CASSLPGDGEQYF. The CDR3 nucleotides are TGCGCCAGCAGCTTGCCCGGGGATGGGGAGCAGTACTTC.

This clonotype was picked up a small number of times. V and J are TRBV6-5 and TRBJ1-1, with D possibly matching TRBD1 (5 bases). CDR3 length equals 14 residues. CDR1 and CDR2 from the germline V gene are MNHEY and SVGAGI. V dropped 2 bases and J dropped 4 bases, with 11 bases sitting between them. The CDR3 DNA sequence: TGTGCCAGCAGTTACGAGGGCGGGGGCACTGAAGCTTTCTTT. This gives the protein CASSYEGGGTEAFF.

The chain recombines TRBV12-3 or TRBV12-4 with TRBJ2-2; tentative D call: TRBD1 (6 bases). Trimming took off 6 bases at V and 8 bases at J, with 10 bases between the two ends. This CDR3 spans 12 amino acids. The CDR3 nucleotides are TGTGCCAGCAGCGCAGGGACAGGGGAGCTGTTTTTT. Translating gives CASSAGTGELFF.